This T cell receptor (beta chain) was captured in a study of T cell repertoires and HLA-DP antigens. The protocol was immunoSEQ multiplex PCR, while the TCRdb copy is restricted to in-frame clones and leaves out a portion. This table holds fewer than 75,000 clones, around 80% found once. Points on this clone: Its cognate antigen is unknown.

This receptor was identified in a man aged 55-75 years in good health and CMV-seronegative. Sample: CD4+ T cells from PBMCs.

In DNA form, the CDR3 reads TGTGCCAGCAGCCCGGAACCGAACACTGAAGCTTTCTTT. Residues: CASSPEPNTEAFF. The J gene is TRBJ1-1, the V gene TRBV5-4; D ambiguous. V lost 4 bases to trimming and J lost 1 base, with 8 bases between them. Germline values: CDR1 SGHNT, CDR2 YYREEE (reference sequence). CDR3 length: 13 amino acids. The entire variable domain, with the rest obtained from reference TRBV5-4 and TRBJ1-1, is as follows: ETGVTQSPTHLIKTRGQQVTLRCSSQSGHNTVSWYQQALGQGPQFIFQYYREEENGRGNFPPRFSGLQFPNYSSELNVNALELDDSALYLCASSPEPNTEAFFGQGTRLTVV.